This TCR beta chain was captured by sequencing in a study of blood T cells in healthy people across ages. From germline, CDR1 is MNHEY and CDR2 SVGEGT. Between the trimmed V and J ends, which lost 7 bases and 0 bases, there was a span of 16 bases. The CDR3 is 15 residues long. Sample-barcoded 5' priming and a J-beta primer mix drove a second PCR of roughly 6 to 12 cycles. TCRdb reprocessed the 5' RACE reads with MiXCR, giving one entry per CDR3 protein. The table has under 800,000 distinct CDR3 sequences, around 21% seen once. This clonotype appeared a few times. As yet, its antigen is unknown. The study, taken as a whole, reports: Older individuals had lower TCR beta diversity per million T cells (the decline was roughly linear). Among long-lived donors, naive CD4+ cells were more numerous and diversity higher than in aged donors.

The sample was blood. This TCR came from a man in his 70s in good health. The chain links TRBV6-2 or TRBV6-3 to TRBJ2-7, with D possibly matching TRBD1 (7 bases). CDR3 DNA: TGTGCCAGCATTCCTCCAGGGGGGCGCTCCTACGAGCAGTACTTC. Its protein product is CASIPPGGRSYEQYF.